Here is one T cell receptor beta chain with its context. Germline V gives CDR1 SGHTA, CDR2 FQGNSA. Germline trimming cut 5 bases from V and 2 bases from J; bases unmatched to any gene: 4. This CDR3 region has 15 residues. The data belong to a study of blood T cell repertoires in COVID-19. Original analysis: Estimation of nucleated cell counts relied on the amplification of reference gene primers. This table comes from immunoSEQ multiplex PCR, and its TCRdb copy is limited to in-frame clones, with some not included. V and J calls and clone size are as listed in that table; D and trimming were resolved from the DNA. The data show some 130,000 clones, with 75% to 90% seen just once and about 2.5% held by the top ten. Participants spanned ages about 18 to 90 years and resided in 20 to 30 US areas.

The chain has TRBV7-2 and TRBJ2-1, with 9 bases fitting TRBD2. Sequencing was performed on PBMCs or T cells enriched from blood (not recorded which). This receptor was taken from a woman aged 45-60 years who had recovered from COVID-19. The CDR3 loop is CASSKSGGTYNEQFF. CDR3 nucleotides: TGTGCCAGCAGCAAGAGCGGGGGGACCTACAATGAGCAGTTCTTC. The full variable domain, with the rest looked up from reference TRBV7-2 and TRBJ2-1, is GAGVSQSPSNKVTEKGKDVELRCDPISGHTALYWYRQSLGQGLEFLIYFQGNSAPDKSGLPSDRFSAERTGGSVSTLTIQRTQQEDSAVYLCASSKSGGTYNEQFFGPGTRLTVL.